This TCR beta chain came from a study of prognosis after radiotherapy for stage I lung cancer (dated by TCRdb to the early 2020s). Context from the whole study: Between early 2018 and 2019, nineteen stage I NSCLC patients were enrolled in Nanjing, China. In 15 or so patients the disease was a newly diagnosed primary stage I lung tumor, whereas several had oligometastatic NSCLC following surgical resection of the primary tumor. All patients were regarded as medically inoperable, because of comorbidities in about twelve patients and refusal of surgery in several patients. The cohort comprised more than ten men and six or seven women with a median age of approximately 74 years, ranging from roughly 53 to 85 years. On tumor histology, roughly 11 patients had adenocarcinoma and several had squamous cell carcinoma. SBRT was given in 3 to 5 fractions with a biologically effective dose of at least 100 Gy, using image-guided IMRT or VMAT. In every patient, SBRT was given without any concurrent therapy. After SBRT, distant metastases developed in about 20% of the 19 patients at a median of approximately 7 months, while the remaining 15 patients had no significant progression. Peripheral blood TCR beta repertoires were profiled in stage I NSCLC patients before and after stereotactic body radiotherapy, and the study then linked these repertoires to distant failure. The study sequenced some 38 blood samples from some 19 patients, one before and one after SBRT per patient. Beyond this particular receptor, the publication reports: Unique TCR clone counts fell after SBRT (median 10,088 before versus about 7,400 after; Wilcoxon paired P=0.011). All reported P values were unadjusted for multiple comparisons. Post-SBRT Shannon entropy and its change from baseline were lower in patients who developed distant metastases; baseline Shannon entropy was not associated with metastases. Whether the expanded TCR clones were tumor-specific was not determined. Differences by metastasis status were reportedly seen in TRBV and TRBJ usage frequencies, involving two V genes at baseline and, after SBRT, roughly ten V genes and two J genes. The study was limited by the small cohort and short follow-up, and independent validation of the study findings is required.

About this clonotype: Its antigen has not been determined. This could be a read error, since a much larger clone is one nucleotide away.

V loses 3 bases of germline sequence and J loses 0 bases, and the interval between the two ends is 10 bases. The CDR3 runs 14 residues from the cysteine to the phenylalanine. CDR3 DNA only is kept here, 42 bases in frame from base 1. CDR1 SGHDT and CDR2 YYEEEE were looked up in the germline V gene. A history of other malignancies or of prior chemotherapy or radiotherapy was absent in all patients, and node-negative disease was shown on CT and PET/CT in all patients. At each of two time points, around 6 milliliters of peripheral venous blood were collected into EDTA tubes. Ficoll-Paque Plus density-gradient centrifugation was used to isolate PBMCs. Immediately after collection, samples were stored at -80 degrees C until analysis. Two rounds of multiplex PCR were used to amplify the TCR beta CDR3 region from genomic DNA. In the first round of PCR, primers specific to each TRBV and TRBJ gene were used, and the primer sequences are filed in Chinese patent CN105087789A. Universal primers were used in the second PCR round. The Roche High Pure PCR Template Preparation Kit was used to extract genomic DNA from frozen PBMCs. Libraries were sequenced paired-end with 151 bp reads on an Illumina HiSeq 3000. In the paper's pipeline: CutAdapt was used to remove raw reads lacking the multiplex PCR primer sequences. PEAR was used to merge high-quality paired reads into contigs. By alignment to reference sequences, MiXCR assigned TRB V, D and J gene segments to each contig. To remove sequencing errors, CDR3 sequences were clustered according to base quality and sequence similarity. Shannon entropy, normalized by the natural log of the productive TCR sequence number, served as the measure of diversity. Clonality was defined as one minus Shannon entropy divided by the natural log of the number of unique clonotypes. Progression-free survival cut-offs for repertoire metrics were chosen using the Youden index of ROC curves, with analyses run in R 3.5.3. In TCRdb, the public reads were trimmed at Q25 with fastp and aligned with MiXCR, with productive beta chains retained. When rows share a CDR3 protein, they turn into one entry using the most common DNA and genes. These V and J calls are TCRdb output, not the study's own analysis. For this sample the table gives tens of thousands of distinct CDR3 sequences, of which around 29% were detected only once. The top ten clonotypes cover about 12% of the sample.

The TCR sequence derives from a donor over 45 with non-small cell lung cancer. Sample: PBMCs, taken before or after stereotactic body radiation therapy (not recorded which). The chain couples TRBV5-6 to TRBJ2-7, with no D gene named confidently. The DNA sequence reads TGTGCCAGCAGCTCCGTGATCAGCTCCTACGAGCAGTACTTC. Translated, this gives CASSSVISSYEQYF.